Listed here are 13 T cell receptor beta chains from one sample, sequenced in a study of blood T cell repertoires in COVID-19. Measured with immunoSEQ multiplex PCR; TCRdb has only the in-frame clones, and not every one. The sample includes more than 95,000 clones, 75% to 90% of them seen just once. The sample was peripheral blood. These receptors all stem from a human donor in a cohort sampled during active or convalescent COVID-19.

This clone came up once. The J gene is TRBJ1-1, the V gene TRBV21-1; the D call TRBD1 from the table was never checked on the DNA. TRBV21-1 is reported as a pseudogene. This CDR3 has 15 amino acids. The CDR3 protein is CASSYLTGSGTEAFF. CDR3 nucleotides: TGTGCCAGCAGCTATTTGACAGGGTCGGGCACTGAAGCTTTCTTT.

The chain is built from TRBV28 and TRBJ1-2; weak D call: TRBD1 (6 bases). CDR1 is MDHEN, CDR2 SYDVKM, per germline. There are 14 residues in the CDR3. The V end was cut by 5 bases, the J end by 1 base, with 11 bases between. The CDR3 loop reads CASSPGALNYGYTF. CDR3 sequence (DNA): TGTGCCAGCAGTCCAGGGGCGCTTAACTATGGCTACACCTTC.

The chain recombines TRBV5-1 with TRBJ2-7, with TRBD1 matching 7 bases. J was trimmed by 4 bases and V by 4 bases; bases with no gene match: 11. The CDR3 extends over 15 amino acids. Germline V lookup: CDR1 SGHRS, CDR2 YFSETQ. For the CDR3, the DNA is TGCGCCAGCAGCGAATCAGGGGGTTGGGTATACGAGCAGTACTTC. It specifies CASSESGGWVYEQYF.

This clone came up a few times. The chain couples TRBV12-3 or TRBV12-4 to TRBJ1-2; 11 bases are shared with TRBD1. The CDR3 length is 13 residues. J lost 8 bases, V lost 6 bases, and 5 bases had no gene match. For the CDR3, the DNA is TGTGCCAGCAGCTGGGGACAGGGGGGCGGCTACACCTTC. Translated, it gives CASSWGQGGGYTF.

The table lists this clone with many counts. The chain is built from TRBV19 and TRBJ1-2; 11 positions agree with TRBD1. This CDR3 region has 15 residues. J lost 4 bases, V lost 7 bases, and 8 bases had no gene match. Germline V lookup: CDR1 LNHDA, CDR2 SQIVND (reference sequence). CDR3 in amino acids: CASTPGQGGFYGYTF. CDR3 nucleotide sequence: TGTGCCAGTACCCCGGGACAGGGGGGCTTCTATGGCTACACCTTC.

The chain joins TRBV14 to TRBJ2-7; no definite D call. Deletions cut 3 bases from V and 4 bases from J, with 10 bases between. This CDR3 has 13 amino acids. The germline V gene has CDR1 SGHDN and CDR2 FVKESK. In nucleotides, the CDR3 is TGTGCCAGCAGCCAGCGTCAAAGTTACGAGCAGTACTTC. The encoded protein is CASSQRQSYEQYF.

V and J are TRBV5-5 and TRBJ2-5, with D maybe TRBD2 (6 bases). The ends were cut back, 4 bases at V and 5 bases at J, with 12 bases in the middle. The CDR3 has 13 residues. CDR1 and CDR2 from the germline V gene are SGHKS and YYEKEE (reference sequence). The CDR3 DNA is TGTGCCAGCAGCAGTCCGGGGAGGGAGACCCAGTACTTC. Residues: CASSSPGRETQYF.

The V gene is TRBV28, the J gene TRBJ1-1, with 8 bases aligning to TRBD1. The J segment lost 7 bases and the V segment lost 5 bases, leaving 6 bases of the junction unmatched. This CDR3 has 13 amino acids. Looked up from germline, CDR1 is MDHEN and CDR2 is SYDVKM. CDR3 sequence: CASSPRDRYEAFF. CDR3 nucleotides: TGTGCCAGCAGTCCACGGGACAGGTATGAAGCTTTCTTT.

V is TRBV7-3 and J is TRBJ1-1, with 11 bases matching TRBD1. With 5 bases clipped from V and 5 bases from J, the junction kept 4 bases outside the gene matches. The CDR3 runs to 14 residues. The V gene's germline CDR1 is SGHTA and CDR2 FQGTGA. CDR3 protein: CASSMGQGGTEAFF. The CDR3 DNA sequence: TGTGCCAGCAGCATGGGACAGGGGGGAACTGAAGCTTTCTTT. Combining the CDR3 with reference TRBV7-3 and TRBJ1-1 gives the whole variable domain GAGVSQTPSNKVTEKGKYVELRCDPISGHTALYWYRQSLGQGPEFLIYFQGTGAADDSGLPNDRFFAVRPEGSVSTLKIQRTERGDSAVYLCASSMGQGGTEAFFGQGTRLTVV.

The V gene is TRBV5-1, the J gene TRBJ1-3; D not certain. The germline CDR1 and CDR2 sequences are SGHRS and YFSETQ. V was pared by 1 base and J by 0 bases, with 8 bases between. The length of the CDR3 is 15 residues. The CDR3 DNA reads as TGCGCCAGCAGCTTGTCTGCCAGCTCTGGAAACACCATATATTTT. Translation gives CASSLSASSGNTIYF.

This clone turned up a few times. V usage is TRBV18 and J usage is TRBJ2-1; tentatively, D is TRBD1 (6 bases). V was pared by 5 bases and J by 4 bases, with 9 bases between. The germline gives CDR1 KGHSH, CDR2 LQKENI. The CDR3 covers 13 residues. CDR3 nucleotides: TGTGCCAGCTCAACCGGACAGTACAATGAGCAGTTCTTC. Its protein product is CASSTGQYNEQFF.

This clone appeared once. The rearrangement links TRBV19 to TRBJ1-6; 7 nucleotides align to TRBD1. Germline trimming cut 3 bases from V and 9 bases from J; bases unmatched to any gene: 8. CDR1 and CDR2 (germline): LNHDA, SQIVND (reference sequence). CDR3 size: 15 residues. Here the CDR3 reads CASSILGGAGSPLHF. In DNA, the CDR3 is TGTGCCAGTAGTATTTTAGGGGGCGCGGGTTCACCCCTCCACTTT.

This chain links TRBV27 with TRBJ2-3, with TRBD2 matching 9 bases. V was clipped by 9 bases and J by 8 bases; unmatched bases: 9. This CDR3 has 13 residues. Germline V CDR1 and CDR2: MNHEY, SMNVEV (reference sequence). The CDR3 nucleotides read TGTGCCAGTGGCGGGGGGGGGCGGATTACGCAGTATTTT. Translation gives CASGGGGRITQYF.